This T cell receptor (beta chain) was sequenced during a study of regulatory T cells in long-lasting Graves disease. Study-wide points: Shared public clonotypes totalled about 2,700 in persistent patients, compared with 966 in new patients.

A remark on this clonotype: As yet, its antigen is unknown. Possible read error: a much larger clone is one base away.

This CDR3 is 16 amino acids long. Time point here: newly diagnosed GD, antithyroid drugs for less than 3 months. Extracted RNA from PBMCs served as the source of the TCR library. Arm-PCR of CDR3 regions with iRepertoire HTBI primers generated TCR beta libraries. MiXCR, run by TCRdb on the multiplex PCR reads, gives a single entry per CDR3 protein. The profile shows a few hundred thousand distinct CDR3 sequences, 12% of them singletons. This sample was also put to use in a study of T cells in Graves' hyperthyroidism and ophthalmopathy.

The sequencing used peripheral blood mononuclear cells (PBMCs), collected at new diagnosis, from a patient treated with antithyroid drugs. V gene TRBV12-3 or TRBV12-4 combines with J gene TRBJ1-2; the D gene is possibly TRBD1 (5 bases). The receptor's source is a woman under 30 with Graves disease. The CDR3 reads CASSLGGHGDRYSYTF. CDR3 coding DNA: TGTGCCAGCAGTTTAGGGGGTCATGGGGACCGCTATAGCTACACCTTC.